The entry that follows covers one T cell receptor beta chain sequence. Germline V gene sequence: CDR1 MDHEN, CDR2 SYDVKM. V gave up 5 bases and J gave up 7 bases, with 21 bases separating them. The CDR3 consists of 17 residues. These data originate in a study of control samples from healthy donors and cancer patients. TCRdb's copy holds only in-frame clones and misses some; the assay was immunoSEQ multiplex PCR. The sample has 200,000 or so clones, 90% to 95% seen once. The chain joins TRBV28 to TRBJ1-6, with D tentatively TRBD1 (6 bases). The sequence derives from a man between 50 and 59 years old in good health. Material for sequencing was blood. The CDR3 DNA follows: TGTGCCAGCAGTCCTCTCCCGGTAGGGGGATCCAATTCACCCCTCCACTTT. This translates into CASSPLPVGGSNSPLHF.